This T cell receptor (beta chain) was documented in a study of a mutant IDH1 vaccine in newly diagnosed glioma. Background on the study: Patients began vaccination 4-6 weeks after radiotherapy alone, or with temozolomide cycles. A roughly 62% male, 37.5% female split and a mean age of roughly 44 years characterized treated patients.

Stated time point: week 5, during vaccination. A 20-mer mutant IDH1 peptide at 300 ug was injected subcutaneously with topical imiquimod. The table came from immunoSEQ multiplex PCR; TCRdb's copy has only in-frame clones and leaves some out. The sample lists tens of thousands of clones; just over 90% were seen once. The V gene lost 0 bases and the J gene lost 7 bases, with 13 bases spanning the gap. Germline assignment: CDR1 SGDLS and CDR2 YYNGEE. The CDR3 length is 15 residues. On this clone itself: The antigen is undetermined.

The input for sequencing was PBMCs, taken from a glioma patient whose treatment included an IDH1 peptide vaccine. This sequence was found in a man aged 50 to 59 with glioma. This chain links TRBV9 with TRBJ1-4; D unclear. CDR3 in DNA: TGTGCCAGCAGCGTAGAGGTTGGGATGGGTGAAAAACTGTTTTTT. As protein: CASSVEVGMGEKLFF.